The source of this T cell receptor beta chain is a study of T cell repertoires in cytomegalovirus infection. CDR3 length: 15 residues. From germline, CDR1 is SGHTA and CDR2 FQGNSA. Trimming removed 3 bases at V and 2 bases at J, with 13 bases between. The study, taken as a whole, reports: Carriers of CMV plus the relevant HLA were identified by cumulative public TCR beta family frequency. The ex vivo response showed dominance by HLA-C-restricted CMV-specific TCR beta clonotypes.

This clonotype has a count of ten or more. Its antigen remains unidentified. TCRdb used MiXCR to reprocess the reads, holding one entry per CDR3 protein. The sample gives more than 150,000 distinct CDR3 sequences, around 20% of which show up once; less than 3% is in the top ten. This TCR derives from a human donor in good health (CMV status not recorded). Some clones in this sample may be carry-over from other donors' samples. Specimen: PBMCs. The rearrangement joins TRBV7-2 to TRBJ2-5; D is possibly TRBD1 or TRBD2 (5 bases each). CDR3 in amino acids: CASSFVRGPQETQYF. CDR3 in DNA: TGTGCCAGCAGCTTCGTTCGGGGACCTCAAGAGACCCAGTACTTC.